The source of this TCR beta chain is a study of T cell repertoires in cytomegalovirus infection. TCRdb redid the calling of the reads with MiXCR, one entry per CDR3 protein. This table holds 80,000 or so distinct CDR3 sequences, 20% to 30% found once. With regard to this clonotype: Its cognate antigen is unknown.

In germline, CDR1 is MNHEY, CDR2 SVGEGT. Trimming took off 7 bases at V and 0 bases at J, with 7 bases between the two ends. The CDR3 runs to 13 residues. The chain links TRBV6-2 or TRBV6-3 to TRBJ1-5; D gene unclear. This receptor was obtained from a human donor in good health (CMV status not recorded). Some clones in this sample may be carry-over from other donors' samples. The material sequenced was CD8+ T cells from cultured PBMCs, taken from culture after CMV antigen stimulation. The CDR3 DNA reads TGTGCCAGCACGGAGCATAGCAATCAGCCCCAGCATTTT. Translating gives CASTEHSNQPQHF.